The table lists the clone carrying this TCR beta chain with a few counts. Its antigen is unidentified. With a constant-region primer, TCR beta cDNA was made from approximately 510 ng of total RNA. Nested multiplex PCR, run for three rounds with slightly modified ARM-PCR, yielded TCR beta libraries. Rounds one and two of PCR, each of about 10 cycles, were primed with TRBV1-TRBV30 forward primers and a C-beta reverse primer. TCRdb processed the multiplex PCR reads anew with MiXCR; each CDR3 protein has one entry. The sample includes about 97,000 distinct CDR3 sequences, 65% to 75% seen only once; the top ten take 10% to 15%. These data originate in a study of tumor-infiltrating lymphocytes in primary liver carcinoma. Whole-study findings and limits: With p = 0.039, the top-250-clone fraction in tumors significantly exceeded that in blood. The proportion of top clones found throughout all five tumor regions was only about 7-24%.

Germline V gene data show CDR1 as DFQATT and CDR2 as SNEGSKA (reference sequence). This CDR3 contains 15 residues. Losses at the gene ends were 3 bases for V and 6 bases for J; bases not matched to a gene: 7. Without any cell sorting, about 19-31 mg of bulk tissue yielded co-extracted RNA and DNA. The sequenced sample consisted of liver tumor tissue from sampling region 2. Subset noted: tumor region T2, inferior pole. The TCR comes from a woman in her sixties or seventies with primary liver carcinoma and hepatitis B virus infection. This sequence joins TRBV20-1 and TRBJ1-5; 11 positions match TRBD1. The CDR3 here is CSASDGQGASQPQHF. CDR3 in DNA: TGCAGTGCTAGCGACGGACAGGGGGCGTCTCAGCCCCAGCATTTT.